Sequencing of this T cell receptor beta chain was carried out in a study of beta chain features in type 1 diabetes. Cells sorted by CD45RO/CCR7/CD25/CD127/CD95/CD27 comprised CD4+ naive, central memory, regulatory and stem cell-like memory cells. The CDR3 has 15 amino acids. CDR1 is SGHRS, CDR2 YFSETQ, per germline. Deletions cut 4 bases from V and 3 bases from J, with 13 bases between. The authors reverse transcribed all of the isolated RNA, so sequencing captured expressed TCRB transcripts. Sequencing used immunoSEQ multiplex PCR; TCRdb keeps in-frame clones, though not all of them. The table has under 250,000 clones, around 14% seen once; the top ten hold more than 0.025%. Comments on this clone: Additional DNA sequences in this sample encode the identical CDR3.

The clonotype was recovered from a woman between 40 and 55 years old in good health. Input material: naive CD4+ T cells from blood. The chain combines TRBV5-1 with TRBJ2-2; D is possibly TRBD1 (6 bases). This CDR3 is CASSPRAGDTGELFF. The CDR3 region has the DNA TGCGCCAGCAGCCCCCGGGCAGGGGACACCGGGGAGCTGTTTTTT.